This passage covers 19 T cell receptor beta chains from one sample sequenced in a study of T cell changes during pregnancy in multiple sclerosis. Sequencing used immunoSEQ multiplex PCR; TCRdb keeps in-frame clones, though not all of them. The data contain more than 55,000 clones, roughly 92% of them seen just once; the ten biggest clones take up roughly 1.1%. The input for sequencing was peripheral blood, taken in the third trimester of pregnancy. These receptors were obtained from a female donor with multiple sclerosis, enrolled in a pregnancy study.

The chain couples TRBV14 to TRBJ2-1; no definite D call. The CDR3 covers 15 residues. The ends were cut back, 4 bases at V and 7 bases at J, with 17 bases in the middle. Germline-derived CDR1 and CDR2 are SGHDN and FVKESK. DNA of the CDR3: TGTGCCAGCAGCCCCTCTGGGCCATCTTTAAATGAGCAGTTCTTC. Its translation: CASSPSGPSLNEQFF. Full variable domain (outside the CDR3, taken from reference TRBV14 and TRBJ2-1): EAGVTQFPSHSVIEKGQTVTLRCDPISGHDNLYWYRRVMGKEIKFLLHFVKESKQDESGMPNNRFLAERTGGTYSTLKVQPAELEDSGVYFCASSPSGPSLNEQFFGPGTRLTVL.

The chain joins TRBV29-1 to TRBJ2-3; D may be TRBD1 (6 bases). Trimming shortened V by 4 bases and J by 5 bases, and 10 bases separated the two germline ends. The CDR3 is made up of 12 amino acids. Germline CDR1 reads SQVTM; CDR2 reads ANQGSEA. The CDR3 is CSVGGTKDTQYF. CDR3 coding DNA: TGCAGCGTTGGGGGGACAAAAGATACGCAGTATTTT.

The chain recombines TRBV5-6 with TRBJ2-7; tentative D call: TRBD2 (5 bases). Deletions cut 5 bases from V and 8 bases from J, with 17 bases between. CDR1 SGHDT and CDR2 YYEEEE come from the germline V gene. The CDR3 covers 13 residues. The CDR3 DNA is TGTGCCAGCAGTCGAGTAGCGACCCAGCAGCAGTACTTC. This sequence encodes CASSRVATQQQYF.

The chain uses TRBV28 and TRBJ1-5; 7 nucleotides match TRBD1. V lost 4 bases and J lost 2; bases outside the gene matches: 11. The germline CDR1 and CDR2 sequences are MDHEN and SYDVKM. The CDR3 consists of 17 residues. The CDR3 loop is CASSSTNRGLGNQPQHF. CDR3 bases: TGTGCCAGCAGTTCAACTAACAGGGGTTTAGGCAATCAGCCCCAGCATTTT.

The chain recombines TRBV16 with TRBJ2-4, with TRBD1 identical over 9 bases. This CDR3 spans 16 amino acids. J was trimmed by 0 bases and V by 3 bases; bases with no gene match: 3. Germline CDR1 and CDR2: KGHSY and FQNENV. The CDR3 DNA sequence: TGTGCCAGCAGCCAGGGACAGGGCCTAGCCAAAAACATTCAGTACTTC. Encoded protein: CASSQGQGLAKNIQYF.

This clone was found once. V is TRBV6-5 and J is TRBJ2-7; 7 positions agree with TRBD2. V lost 0 bases, J lost 4 bases, and 6 bases stayed unmatched. Germline V lookup: CDR1 MNHEY, CDR2 SVGAGI. The CDR3 is 15 amino acids. In DNA, the CDR3 is TGTGCCAGCAGTTACTCCCGGGGGGTACTATACGAGCAGTACTTC. This codes for CASSYSRGVLYEQYF.

This chain joins TRBV7-9 and TRBJ1-5; 7 bases match TRBD1. The junction had 8 bases not matched to a gene; V was cut back by 5 bases and J by 7 bases. From germline, CDR1 is SEHNR and CDR2 FQNEAQ (reference sequence). The CDR3 runs to 14 residues. The CDR3 region is CASSTRDSGQPQHF. CDR3 sequence (DNA): TGTGCCAGCAGCACGCGGGACAGTGGCCAGCCCCAGCATTTT.

This chain joins TRBV13 and TRBJ2-3, with 7 bases lining up with TRBD1. This CDR3 region has 13 residues. J gave up 6 bases and V 2 bases, and 2 bases lay outside the gene matches. Per the germline V gene, CDR1 is PRHDT and CDR2 is FYEKMQ (reference sequence). The CDR3 reads CASSLQGVDTQYF. The CDR3 nucleotides read TGTGCCAGCAGCTTACAGGGGGTGGATACGCAGTATTTT. The whole variable domain, filled in from reference TRBV13 and TRBJ2-3, reads AAGVIQSPRHLIKEKRETATLKCYPIPRHDTVYWYQQGPGQDPQFLISFYEKMQSDKGSIPDRFSAQQFSDYHSELNMSSLELGDSALYFCASSLQGVDTQYFGPGTRLTVL.

The rearrangement links TRBV4-3 to TRBJ2-3; the match to TRBD1 covers 12 bases. The trim removed 4 bases at V and 5 bases at J, leaving 4 bases unmatched. The CDR3 runs to 15 residues. Germline V lookup: CDR1 LGHNA, CDR2 YSLEER. Here the CDR3 reads CASSLGQGAGDTQYF. The CDR3 DNA is TGCGCCAGCAGCCTGGGACAGGGGGCAGGAGATACGCAGTATTTT.

The chain carries TRBV11-3 and TRBJ2-3; 9 bases line up with TRBD2. V lost 4 bases and J lost 4; bases outside the gene matches: 9. This CDR3 contains 16 residues. Germline V gene lookup returns CDR1 SGHNT and CDR2 YENEEA. The CDR3 sequence is CASSSNLAGEADTQYF. The CDR3 DNA follows: TGTGCCAGCAGCTCCAATTTAGCGGGAGAGGCAGATACGCAGTATTTT.

The chain employs TRBV7-8 and TRBJ2-3; TRBD2 agrees at 11 bases. Looked up from germline, CDR1 is SGHVS and CDR2 is FQNEAQ. J gave up 0 bases and V 3 bases, and 5 bases lay outside the gene matches. CDR3 length: 17 amino acids. The CDR3 sequence: CASSFYASGRSTDTQYF. The CDR3 bases are TGTGCCAGCAGCTTTTACGCTAGCGGGAGGAGCACAGATACGCAGTATTTT. Full variable domain (rest looked up from reference TRBV7-8 and TRBJ2-3): GAGVSQSPRYKVAKRGQDVALRCDPISGHVSLFWYQQALGQGPEFLTYFQNEAQLDKSGLPSDRFFAERPEGSVSTLKIQRTQQEDSAVYLCASSFYASGRSTDTQYFGPGTRLTVL.

V gene TRBV7-6 combines with J gene TRBJ1-5, with D tentatively TRBD1 (5 bases). The V end was cut by 5 bases, the J end by 1 base, with 24 bases between. Germline V lookup: CDR1 SGHVS, CDR2 FNYEAQ. This CDR3 has 19 amino acids. CDR3 residues: CASSLRPTRGGRSNQPQHF. The CDR3 DNA reads TGTGCCAGCAGCCTACGACCGACTCGGGGGGGAAGGAGCAATCAGCCCCAGCATTTT.

The CDR3 bases are TGTGCCAGCAGCTTAACGCAGGGGAATAGCTATGGCTACACCTTC. Its translation is CASSLTQGNSYGYTF. The chain links TRBV11-2 to TRBJ1-2; maybe TRBD1 (6 bases). The CDR3 loop spans 15 amino acids. Looked up from germline, CDR1 is SGHAT and CDR2 is FQNNGV. Trimming removed 2 bases from V and 4 bases from J, with 14 bases in between.

V gene TRBV30 combines with J gene TRBJ1-1; possible D gene TRBD1, 6 bases. Germline CDR1 and CDR2: GTSNPN and SVGIG (reference sequence). This CDR3 has 11 residues. Trimming removed 2 bases from V and 10 bases from J, with 11 bases in between. CDR3 nucleotide sequence: TGTGCCTGGAGTCCTGCAGGGGTAGCTTTCTTT. It yields the protein CAWSPAGVAFF.

As concerns this clone: Additional DNA sequences in this sample encode the identical CDR3. The V and J genes are TRBV9 and TRBJ1-1; unclear D gene. Germline assignment: CDR1 SGDLS and CDR2 YYNGEE. Trimming removed 2 bases from V and 0 bases from J, with 5 bases in between. CDR3 length: 13 residues. The CDR3 coding sequence is TGTGCCAGCAGCGTGTCAATGAACACTGAAGCTTTCTTT. Translated: CASSVSMNTEAFF.

This chain uses TRBV7-9 with TRBJ2-1, with 7 nucleotides matching TRBD1. The CDR3 length is 15 residues. CDR1 and CDR2 (germline): SEHNR, FQNEAQ (reference sequence). Losses at the gene ends were 5 bases for V and 7 bases for J; bases not matched to a gene: 11. The CDR3 region has the DNA TGTGCCAGCAGCCACAGCAGGGGGACAGTGAATGAGCAGTTCTTC. Amino acid sequence: CASSHSRGTVNEQFF.

This chain joins TRBV6-6 and TRBJ1-1, with D tentatively TRBD1 (6 bases). CDR1 is MNHNY, CDR2 SVGAGI, per germline (reference sequence). Between the trimmed V and J ends, which lost 5 bases and 4 bases, there was a span of 11 bases. There are 13 residues in the CDR3. CDR3 loop: CASSLQGSTEAFF. In nucleotides, the CDR3 is TGTGCCAGCAGTCTACAGGGTTCCACTGAAGCTTTCTTT.

The chain couples TRBV19 to TRBJ1-2; a possible D gene is TRBD1 (5 bases). The CDR3 has 16 amino acids. V lost 6 bases to trimming and J lost 3 bases, with 20 bases between them. Germline-derived CDR1 and CDR2 are LNHDA and SQIVND (reference sequence). CDR3: CASSRAGDWDYYGYTF. The DNA for the CDR3 is TGTGCCAGTAGCCGGGCGGGGGATTGGGACTACTATGGCTACACCTTC.

This sequence joins TRBV5-1 and TRBJ2-1; D is possibly TRBD2 (5 bases). Germline loops: CDR1 SGHRS, CDR2 YFSETQ. V was pared by 0 bases and J by 6 bases, with 13 bases between. CDR3 length equals 15 residues. CDR3 coding DNA: TGCGCCAGCAGCTTGGTCGGAGACCGGGGCAATGAGCAGTTCTTC. This gives the protein CASSLVGDRGNEQFF.